This T cell receptor beta chain stems from a study of OX40 agonist ivuxolimab in advanced cancers. About the investigation overall: Ivuxolimab, which targeted the costimulatory receptor OX40 (CD134), was an agonistic, fully human IgG2 monoclonal antibody. Intravenous ivuxolimab was administered to patients every 2 weeks at six dose levels: 0.01, 0.1, 0.3, 1.5, 3 and 10 mg/kg. Of the roughly 51 dose-escalation patients, hepatocellular carcinoma was present in some 19, melanoma in around 15, renal cell carcinoma in 9 and head and neck cancer in 9. In the dose-escalation cohort, roughly 80% of patients were male, and the mean age was approximately 60 years, with a range of about 20 to 90. Prior anti-PD-1, anti-PD-L1 or anti-CTLA-4 therapy was permitted, and checkpoint inhibitors had been received by 40% to 50% of dose-escalation patients. Three dose-escalation patients achieved partial responses, one with hepatocellular carcinoma and two with cutaneous melanoma. Peripheral TCRbeta sequencing aimed to test whether ivuxolimab altered TCR sequence diversity and caused clonal T-cell expansion. The paper covers the monotherapy dose-escalation part of the phase I ivuxolimab trial, which included N of about 56 patients. Here is what the overall study found, with its caveats: In partial responders in the 0.1-3.0 mg/kg groups, normalized peripheral clonal expansion was found to be among the lowest, especially among CD8+ T cells. On average, CD8+ T cells showed more expanded clones than CD4+ T cells after ivuxolimab. Low levels of normalized T-cell clonal expansion were also seen in some nonresponding patients. Antigen specificity was not determined for the clonally expanded peripheral T cells. Clonal expansion of both CD4+ and CD8+ blood T cells was observed from baseline to week 6 at doses 0.1 to 3.0 mg/kg.

To sequence the TCRbeta CDR3 region, genomic DNA was isolated from the sorted cells. The immunoSEQ Assay was used to sequence the TCRbeta CDR3 regions. The clones in this table, taken by TCRdb from immuneACCESS, are in-frame only. Not every clone is retained; where verified, under half of the shortfall comes from an unresolved V gene, and the cause of the rest is unknown. The sample table contains some 73,000 clones; only one count was recorded for approximately 86% of them. The ten top clones hold about 0.7% of the sample. About this clone itself: The antigen this receptor binds is unknown. Base qualities are not at hand, and no much larger clone is one base apart.

The CDR3, cysteine through phenylalanine, is 13 amino acids long. Only the CDR3 DNA stays, 39 bases, in frame from base 1. V gives up 4 bases and J gives up 10 bases, and the segment between their germline ends measures 14 bases. The germline V gene encodes CDR1 SGHVS and CDR2 FQNEAQ. The trial excluded patients who had a history of autoimmune disease or who were on systemic immunosuppression. Peripheral blood for TCR sequencing was collected from all dose cohorts at baseline, on cycle 4 day 1, and on cycle 7 day 1. The samples were taken from a phase I, first-in-human, multicenter, open-label dose-escalation trial of ivuxolimab. Adults with locally advanced or metastatic melanoma, renal cell carcinoma, hepatocellular carcinoma or head and neck squamous cell carcinoma were enrolled in the trial. Before TCR sequencing, CD4+ T cells and CD8+ T cells from peripheral blood were sorted into separate populations.

This TCR came from an adult with an advanced solid tumor such as melanoma, head and neck, liver or kidney cancer. Sequencing used CD4+ or CD8+ T cells sorted from blood, obtained in a trial of the OX40 agonist ivuxolimab. This receptor chain uses TRBV7-8 and TRBJ2-1; the D gene identity is not certain. In nucleotides, the sequence is TGTGCCAGCAGCTGGACCTCCATGTCCGAGCAGTTCTTC. The resulting protein is CASSWTSMSEQFF.